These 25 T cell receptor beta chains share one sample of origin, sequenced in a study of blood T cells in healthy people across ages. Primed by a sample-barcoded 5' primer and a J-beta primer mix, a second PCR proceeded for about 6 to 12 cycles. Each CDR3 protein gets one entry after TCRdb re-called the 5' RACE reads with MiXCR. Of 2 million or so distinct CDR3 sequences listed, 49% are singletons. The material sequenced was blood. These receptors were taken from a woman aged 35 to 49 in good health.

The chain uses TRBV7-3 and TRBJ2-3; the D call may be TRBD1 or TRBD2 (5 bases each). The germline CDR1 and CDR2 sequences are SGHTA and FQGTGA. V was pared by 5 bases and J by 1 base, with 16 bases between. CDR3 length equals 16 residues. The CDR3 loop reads CASSVSIGARTDTQYF. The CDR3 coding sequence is TGTGCCAGCAGCGTATCTATCGGGGCTCGCACAGATACGCAGTATTTT.

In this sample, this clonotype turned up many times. CDR3 in amino acids: CASSRTYNEQFF. The CDR3 region has the DNA TGTGCCAGCAGTCGAACTTACAATGAGCAGTTCTTC. J is TRBJ2-1 and V is TRBV12-3 or TRBV12-4; D unclear. This CDR3 has 12 amino acids. V lost 5 bases and J 4 bases, leaving 6 bases between the germline ends.

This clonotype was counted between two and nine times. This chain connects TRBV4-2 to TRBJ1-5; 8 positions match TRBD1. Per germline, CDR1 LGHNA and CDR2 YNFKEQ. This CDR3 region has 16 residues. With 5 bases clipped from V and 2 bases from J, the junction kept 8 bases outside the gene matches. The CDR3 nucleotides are TGTGCCAGCAGCGAGACAGGGGTGTCGGGCAATCAGCCCCAGCATTTT. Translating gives CASSETGVSGNQPQHF.

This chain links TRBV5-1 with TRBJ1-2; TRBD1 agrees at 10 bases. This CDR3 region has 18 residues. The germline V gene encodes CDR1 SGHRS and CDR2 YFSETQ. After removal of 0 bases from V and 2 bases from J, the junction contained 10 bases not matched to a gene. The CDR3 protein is CASSLVGQGTSTNYGYTF. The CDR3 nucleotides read TGCGCCAGCAGCTTGGTGGGACAGGGGACCTCGACGAACTATGGCTACACCTTC.

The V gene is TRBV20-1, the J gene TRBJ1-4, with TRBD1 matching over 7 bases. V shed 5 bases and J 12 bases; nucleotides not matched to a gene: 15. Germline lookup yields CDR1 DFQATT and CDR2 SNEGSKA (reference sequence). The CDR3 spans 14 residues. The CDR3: CSAGKQGLSEELFF. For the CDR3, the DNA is TGCAGTGCTGGAAAACAGGGGTTGAGCGAAGAACTGTTTTTT.

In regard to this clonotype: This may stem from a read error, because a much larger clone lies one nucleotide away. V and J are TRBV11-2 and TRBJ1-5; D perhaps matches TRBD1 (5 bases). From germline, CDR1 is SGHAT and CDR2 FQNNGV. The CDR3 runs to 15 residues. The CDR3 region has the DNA TGTGCCAGCGGCTTAACAGGAATTAGCAATCAGCCCCAGCATTTT. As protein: CASGLTGISNQPQHF.

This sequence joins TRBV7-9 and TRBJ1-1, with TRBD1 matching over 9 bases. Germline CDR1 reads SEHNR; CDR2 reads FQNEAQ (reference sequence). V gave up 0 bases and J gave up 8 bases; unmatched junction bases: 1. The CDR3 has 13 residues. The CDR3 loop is CASSLAGQGEAFF. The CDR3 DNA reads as TGTGCCAGCAGCTTAGCCGGACAGGGGGAAGCTTTCTTT.

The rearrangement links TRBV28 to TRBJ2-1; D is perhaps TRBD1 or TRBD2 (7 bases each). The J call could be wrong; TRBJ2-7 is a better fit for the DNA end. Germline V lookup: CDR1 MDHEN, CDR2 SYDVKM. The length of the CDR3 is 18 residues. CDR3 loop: CASSPGGIAGSLLNEQYF. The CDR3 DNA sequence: TGTGCCAGCAGTCCAGGGGGTATAGCGGGCTCCCTGCTTAACGAGCAGTACTTC.

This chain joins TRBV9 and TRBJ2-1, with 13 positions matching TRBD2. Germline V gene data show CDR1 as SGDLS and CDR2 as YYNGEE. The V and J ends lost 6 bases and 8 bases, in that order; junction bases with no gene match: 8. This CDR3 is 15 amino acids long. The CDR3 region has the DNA TGTGCCAGCAAACTCACTAGCGGGGGGGCAGATGAGCAGTTCTTC. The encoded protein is CASKLTSGGADEQFF.

CDR3 coding DNA: TGTGCCAGCAGGGAAGACAGGGACAATGAGCAGTTCTTC. Encoded protein: CASREDRDNEQFF. The chain uses TRBV6-2 or TRBV6-3 and TRBJ2-1; 7 positions agree with TRBD1. The CDR3 consists of 13 residues. Germline CDR1 and CDR2: MNHEY and SVGEGT. With V trimmed by 6 bases and J by 5 bases, 4 bases remained unmatched.

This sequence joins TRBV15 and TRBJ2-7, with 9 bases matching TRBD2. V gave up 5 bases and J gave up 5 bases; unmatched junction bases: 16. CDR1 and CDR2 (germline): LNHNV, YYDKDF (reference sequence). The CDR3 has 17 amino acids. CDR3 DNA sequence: TGTGCCACCAGCTCTTTGCTTTTGCGGGGGGGCCTACACGAGCAGTACTTC. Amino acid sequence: CATSSLLLRGGLHEQYF.

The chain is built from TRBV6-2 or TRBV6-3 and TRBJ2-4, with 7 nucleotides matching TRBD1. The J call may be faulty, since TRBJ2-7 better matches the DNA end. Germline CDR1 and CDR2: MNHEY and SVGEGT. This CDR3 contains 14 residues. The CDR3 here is CASMEQGSRNEQYF. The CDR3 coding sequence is TGTGCCAGCATGGAACAGGGGAGTCGCAACGAGCAGTACTTC.

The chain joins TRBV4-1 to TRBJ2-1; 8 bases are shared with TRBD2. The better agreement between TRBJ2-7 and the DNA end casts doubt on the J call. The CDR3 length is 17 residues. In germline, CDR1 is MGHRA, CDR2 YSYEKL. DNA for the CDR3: TGCGCCAGCAGCCAAGTAGATATGGGACTAGGGGGTTCCGAGCAGTACTTC. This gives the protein CASSQVDMGLGGSEQYF.

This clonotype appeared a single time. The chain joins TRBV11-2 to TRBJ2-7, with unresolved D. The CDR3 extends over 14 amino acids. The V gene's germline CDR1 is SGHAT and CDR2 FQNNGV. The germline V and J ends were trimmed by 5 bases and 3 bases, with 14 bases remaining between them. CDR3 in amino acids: CASSQRVQNYEQYF. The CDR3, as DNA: TGTGCCAGCAGCCAAAGGGTACAGAACTACGAGCAGTACTTC.

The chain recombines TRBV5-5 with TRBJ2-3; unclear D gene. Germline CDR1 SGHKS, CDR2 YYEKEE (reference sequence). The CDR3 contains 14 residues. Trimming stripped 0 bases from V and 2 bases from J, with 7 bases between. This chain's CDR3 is CASSLVLDTDTQYF. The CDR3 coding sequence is TGTGCCAGCAGCTTGGTTCTCGACACAGATACGCAGTATTTT. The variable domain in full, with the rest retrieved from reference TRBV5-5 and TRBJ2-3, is DAGVTQSPTHLIKTRGQQVTLRCSPISGHKSVSWYQQVLGQGPQFIFQYYEKEERGRGNFPDRFSARQFPNYSSELNVNALLLGDSALYLCASSLVLDTDTQYFGPGTRLTVL.

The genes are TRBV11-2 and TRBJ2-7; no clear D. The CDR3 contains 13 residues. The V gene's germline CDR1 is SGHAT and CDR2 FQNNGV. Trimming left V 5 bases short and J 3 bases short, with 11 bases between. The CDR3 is CASSAPLSYEQYF. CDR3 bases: TGTGCCAGCAGCGCCCCTTTGAGCTACGAGCAGTACTTC.

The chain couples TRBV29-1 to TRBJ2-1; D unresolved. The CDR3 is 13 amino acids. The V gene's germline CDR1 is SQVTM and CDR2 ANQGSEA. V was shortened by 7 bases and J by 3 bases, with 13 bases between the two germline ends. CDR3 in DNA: TGCAGCGCGGAAGGAGAACTCTACAATGAGCAGTTCTTC. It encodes CSAEGELYNEQFF.

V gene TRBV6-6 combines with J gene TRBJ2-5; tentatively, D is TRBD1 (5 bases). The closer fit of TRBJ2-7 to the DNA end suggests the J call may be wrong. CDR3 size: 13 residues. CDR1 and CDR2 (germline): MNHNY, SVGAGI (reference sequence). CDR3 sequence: CASERQGMYEQYF. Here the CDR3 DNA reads TGTGCCAGCGAACGGCAGGGAATGTACGAGCAGTACTTC.

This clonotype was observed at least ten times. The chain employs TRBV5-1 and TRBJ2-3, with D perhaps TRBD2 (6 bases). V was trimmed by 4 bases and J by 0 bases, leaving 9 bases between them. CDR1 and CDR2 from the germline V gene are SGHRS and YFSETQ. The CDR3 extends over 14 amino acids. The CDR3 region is CASSRGTSTDTQYF. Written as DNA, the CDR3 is TGCGCCAGCAGCCGGGGGACTAGCACAGATACGCAGTATTTT.

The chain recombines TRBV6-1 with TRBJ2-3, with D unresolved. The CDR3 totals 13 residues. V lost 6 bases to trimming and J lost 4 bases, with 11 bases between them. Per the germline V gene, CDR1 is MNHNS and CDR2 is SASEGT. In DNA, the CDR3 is TGTGCCAGCAGGGAAATTATTGCAGATACGCAGTATTTT. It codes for CASREIIADTQYF.

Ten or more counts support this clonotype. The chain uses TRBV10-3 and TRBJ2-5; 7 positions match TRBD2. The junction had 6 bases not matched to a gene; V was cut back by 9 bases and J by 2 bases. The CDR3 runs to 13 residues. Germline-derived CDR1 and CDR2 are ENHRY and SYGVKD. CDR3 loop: CAIAGTNQETQYF. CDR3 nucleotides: TGTGCCATAGCGGGGACCAATCAAGAGACCCAGTACTTC.

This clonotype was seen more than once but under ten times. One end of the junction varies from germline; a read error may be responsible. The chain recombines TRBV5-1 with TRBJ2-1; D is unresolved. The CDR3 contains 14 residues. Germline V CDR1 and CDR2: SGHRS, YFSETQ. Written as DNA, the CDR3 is TGTGCCAGCAGTTTAGTTACCCGGAACAATGAGCAGTTCTTC. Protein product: CASSLVTRNNEQFF.

The CDR3, as DNA: TGTGCCAGCAGTTACTCCGGGAGACAGCACAATCAGCCCCAGCATTTT. Its translation is CASSYSGRQHNQPQHF. The rearrangement joins TRBV6-2 or TRBV6-3 to TRBJ1-5; perhaps TRBD1 as D (5 bases). The V end lost 0 bases, the J end lost 3 bases, and 12 bases lay between the germline ends. The length of the CDR3 is 16 residues. CDR1 and CDR2 from the germline V gene are MNHEY and SVGEGT.

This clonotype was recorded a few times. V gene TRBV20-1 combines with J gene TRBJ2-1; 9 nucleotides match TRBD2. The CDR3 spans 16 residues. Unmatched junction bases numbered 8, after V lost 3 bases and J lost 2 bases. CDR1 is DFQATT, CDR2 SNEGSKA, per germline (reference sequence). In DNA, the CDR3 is TGCAGTGCTAGCCCATCCGGGACTAGCACCTACAATGAGCAGTTCTTC. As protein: CSASPSGTSTYNEQFF.

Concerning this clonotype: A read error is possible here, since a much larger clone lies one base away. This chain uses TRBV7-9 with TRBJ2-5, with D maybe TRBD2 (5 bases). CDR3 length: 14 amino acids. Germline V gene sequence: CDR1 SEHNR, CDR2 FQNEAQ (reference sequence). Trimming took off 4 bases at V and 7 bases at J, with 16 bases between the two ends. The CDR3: CASSSSGFGGTQYF. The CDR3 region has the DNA TGTGCCAGCAGCTCTTCGGGGTTTGGAGGGACCCAGTACTTC.